This T cell receptor (beta chain) was identified in a study of long-term antiretroviral therapy in people with HIV. They ran version v3.0 of the immunoSEQ assay at survey level. TCRdb keeps only in-frame clones here, not all; method: immunoSEQ multiplex PCR. The repertoire holds 20,000 to 30,000 clones, with around 83% as singletons. In the case of this clone: Its antigen is still unknown.

This CDR3 region has 11 residues. The germline V and J ends were trimmed by 1 base and 10 bases, with 5 bases remaining between them. The germline V gene encodes CDR1 MGHRA and CDR2 YSYEKL. Notes on the study in general: Subsequent to ART, diversity was augmented yet persisted below that of transplant donor controls. Repertoire composition at all time points was dominated by clones that had expanded before ART. The ART regimens used between about 2003 and 2018 may be less effective than current ones.

The receptor was derived from a man younger than 35 with HIV. The chain combines TRBV4-1 with TRBJ2-1, with D perhaps matching TRBD2 (5 bases). The sequenced sample was unsorted PBMCs, obtained 3 years after starting antiretroviral therapy. Here the CDR3 reads CASSQAGEQFF. DNA for the CDR3: TGCGCCAGCAGCCAAGCGGGGGAGCAGTTCTTC.